The rows below give T cell receptor beta chains drawn from one sample of a study of T cell clones after liver transplantation. The assay was immunoSEQ multiplex PCR, and TCRdb's table has in-frame clones only and misses some. The sample has over a thousand clones; under 40% are singletons. Antigens of these TCRs are unknown. Sequencing was carried out using CD4+ T cells from cultured PBMCs. The source is a human patient who received a liver transplant. These T cells may partly come from the graft donor. CDR3s include the opening cysteine and the closing phenylalanine or tryptophan. Fields, in order: V gene, clone size, D gene, J gene, CDR3 protein, CDR3 DNA. The D gene is left open where the match is weak. Some rows mark clone size as missing; the rest say once, few, many or name a class of expanded clone.

>TRBV6-6|NA|NA|TRBJ1-1
CASSYQRTGNTEAFF
TGTGCCAGCAGTTACCAGAGAACAGGGAACACTGAAGCTTTCTTT
>TRBV2|NA|TRBD2|TRBJ2-7
CASGGGAYEQYF
TGTGCCAGCGGGGGAGGGGCCTACGAGCAGTACTTC
>TRBV4-3|NA|TRBD1|TRBJ1-2
CASSLRQGASYGYTF
TGCGCCAGCAGCCTACGACAGGGGGCCAGCTATGGCTACACCTTC
>TRBV18|medium-sized|TRBD1|TRBJ1-1
CASSPTGTGGTEAFF
TGTGCCAGCTCACCTACCGGGACAGGGGGCACTGAAGCTTTCTTT
>TRBV4-2|NA|NA|TRBJ2-3
CASSLAERPSTDTQYF
TGTGCCAGCAGCCTAGCAGAGAGACCTAGCACAGATACGCAGTATTTT
>TRBV5-6|NA|NA|TRBJ1-3
CASSPLRPGNTIYF
TGTGCCAGCAGCCCCCTCCGTCCTGGAAACACCATATATTTT
>TRBV6-6|NA|NA|TRBJ2-3
CASSGGLADTQYF
TGTGCCAGCAGTGGCGGCCTCGCGGATACGCAGTATTTT
>TRBV5-1|large|TRBD1|TRBJ1-3
CASSLRTGEVSGNTIYF
TGCGCCAGCAGCCTACGGACAGGGGAAGTCTCTGGAAACACCATATATTTT
>TRBV9|NA|TRBD2|TRBJ2-1
CASSVDSGGASYNEQFF
TGTGCCAGCAGCGTAGATAGCGGGGGGGCGTCCTACAATGAGCAGTTCTTC
>TRBV5-1|NA|NA|TRBJ2-5
CASRPGVWETQYF
TGCGCCAGCAGACCAGGGGTCTGGGAGACCCAGTACTTC
>TRBV2|NA|TRBD2|TRBJ2-7
CASGGIGGAYYEQYF
TGTGCCAGCGGGGGTATCGGGGGGGCTTACTACGAGCAGTACTTC
>TRBV11-2|NA|TRBD1|TRBJ1-1
CASSQGARYTEAFF
TGTGCCAGCAGCCAGGGGGCGCGGTACACTGAAGCTTTCTTT
>TRBV11-1|few|TRBD1|TRBJ2-5
CASSPGQGGQETQYF
TGTGCCAGCAGCCCTGGACAGGGTGGCCAAGAGACCCAGTACTTC
>TRBV11-2|NA|TRBD1|TRBJ2-7
CASRVSPGTDPYEQYF
TGTGCCAGCAGGGTTAGCCCCGGGACAGATCCCTACGAGCAGTACTTC
>TRBV2|medium-sized|NA|TRBJ2-5
CASSEDRVKETQYF
TGTGCCAGCAGTGAAGACAGGGTTAAAGAGACCCAGTACTTC
>TRBV5-6|NA|TRBD1|TRBJ1-2
CANSPGGAYGYTF
TGTGCCAACAGCCCAGGGGGCGCGTATGGCTACACCTTC
>TRBV6-5|once|TRBD1|TRBJ2-7
CASSPTGGDSYEQYF
TGTGCCAGCAGCCCCACAGGGGGAGACTCCTACGAGCAGTACTTC
>TRBV11-3|NA|NA|TRBJ2-1
CASSLSQHNEQFF
TGTGCCAGCAGCTTGTCACAACACAATGAGCAGTTCTTC
>TRBV2|few|TRBD1|TRBJ2-5
CASSRDRGRKTQYF
TGTGCCAGCAGTCGGGACAGGGGACGAAAGACCCAGTACTTC
>TRBV5-5|NA|NA|TRBJ2-3
CASRGGGFATDTQYF
TGTGCCAGCCGGGGTGGGGGGTTCGCCACAGATACGCAGTATTTT
>TRBV6-6|NA|TRBD1|TRBJ1-2
CATGQSRANYGYTF
TGTGCCACGGGACAGAGTCGAGCTAACTATGGCTACACCTTC